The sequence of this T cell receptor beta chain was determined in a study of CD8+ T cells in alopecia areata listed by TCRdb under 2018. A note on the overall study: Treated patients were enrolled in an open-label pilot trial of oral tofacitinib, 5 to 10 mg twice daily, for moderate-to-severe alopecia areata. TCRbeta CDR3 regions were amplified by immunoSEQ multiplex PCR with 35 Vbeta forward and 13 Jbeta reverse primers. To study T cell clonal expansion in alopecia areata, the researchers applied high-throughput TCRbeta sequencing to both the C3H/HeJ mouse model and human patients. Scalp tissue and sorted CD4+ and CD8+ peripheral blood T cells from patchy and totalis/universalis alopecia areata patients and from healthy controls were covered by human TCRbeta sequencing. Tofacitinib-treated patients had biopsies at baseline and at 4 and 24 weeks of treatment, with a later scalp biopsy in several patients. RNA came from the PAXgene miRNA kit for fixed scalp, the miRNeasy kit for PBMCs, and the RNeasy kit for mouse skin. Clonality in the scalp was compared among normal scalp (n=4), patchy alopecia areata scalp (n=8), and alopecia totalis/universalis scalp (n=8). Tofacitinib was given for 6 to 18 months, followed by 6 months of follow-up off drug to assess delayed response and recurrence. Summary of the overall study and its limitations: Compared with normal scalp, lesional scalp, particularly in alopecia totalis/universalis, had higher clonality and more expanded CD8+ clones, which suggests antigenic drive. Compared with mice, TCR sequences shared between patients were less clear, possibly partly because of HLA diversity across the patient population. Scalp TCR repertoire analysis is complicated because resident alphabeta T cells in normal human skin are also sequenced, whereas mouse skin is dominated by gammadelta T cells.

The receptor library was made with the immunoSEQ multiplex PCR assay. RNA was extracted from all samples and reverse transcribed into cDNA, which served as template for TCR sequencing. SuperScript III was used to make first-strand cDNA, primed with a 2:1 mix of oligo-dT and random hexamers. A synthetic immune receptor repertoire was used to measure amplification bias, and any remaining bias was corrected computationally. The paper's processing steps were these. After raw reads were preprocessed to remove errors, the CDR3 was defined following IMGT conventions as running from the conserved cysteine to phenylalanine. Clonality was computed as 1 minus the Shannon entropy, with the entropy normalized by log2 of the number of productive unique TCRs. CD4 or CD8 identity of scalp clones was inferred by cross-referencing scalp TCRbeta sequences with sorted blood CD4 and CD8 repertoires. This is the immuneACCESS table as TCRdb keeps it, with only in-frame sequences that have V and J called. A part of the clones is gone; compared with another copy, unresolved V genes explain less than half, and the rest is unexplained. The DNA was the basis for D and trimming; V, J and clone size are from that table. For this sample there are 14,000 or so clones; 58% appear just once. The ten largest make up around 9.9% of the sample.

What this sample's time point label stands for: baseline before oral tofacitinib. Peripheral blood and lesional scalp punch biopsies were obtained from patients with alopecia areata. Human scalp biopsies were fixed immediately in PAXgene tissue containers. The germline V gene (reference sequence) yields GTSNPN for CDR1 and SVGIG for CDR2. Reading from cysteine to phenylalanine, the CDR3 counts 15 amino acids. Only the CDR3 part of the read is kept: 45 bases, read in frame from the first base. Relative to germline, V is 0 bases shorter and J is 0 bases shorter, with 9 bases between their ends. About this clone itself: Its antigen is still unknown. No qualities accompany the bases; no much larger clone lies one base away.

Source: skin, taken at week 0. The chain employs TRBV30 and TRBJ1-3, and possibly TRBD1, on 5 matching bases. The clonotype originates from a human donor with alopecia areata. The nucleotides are TGTGCCTGGAGTGTCGGGGGAAGCTCTGGAAACACCATATATTTT. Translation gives CAWSVGGSSGNTIYF. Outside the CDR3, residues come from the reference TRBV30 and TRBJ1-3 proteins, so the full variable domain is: SQTIHQWPATLVQPVGSPLSLECTVEGTSNPNLYWYRQAAGRGLQLLFYSVGIGQISSEVPQNLSASRPQDRQFILSSKKLLLSDSGFYLCAWSVGGSSGNTIYFGEGSWLTVV.